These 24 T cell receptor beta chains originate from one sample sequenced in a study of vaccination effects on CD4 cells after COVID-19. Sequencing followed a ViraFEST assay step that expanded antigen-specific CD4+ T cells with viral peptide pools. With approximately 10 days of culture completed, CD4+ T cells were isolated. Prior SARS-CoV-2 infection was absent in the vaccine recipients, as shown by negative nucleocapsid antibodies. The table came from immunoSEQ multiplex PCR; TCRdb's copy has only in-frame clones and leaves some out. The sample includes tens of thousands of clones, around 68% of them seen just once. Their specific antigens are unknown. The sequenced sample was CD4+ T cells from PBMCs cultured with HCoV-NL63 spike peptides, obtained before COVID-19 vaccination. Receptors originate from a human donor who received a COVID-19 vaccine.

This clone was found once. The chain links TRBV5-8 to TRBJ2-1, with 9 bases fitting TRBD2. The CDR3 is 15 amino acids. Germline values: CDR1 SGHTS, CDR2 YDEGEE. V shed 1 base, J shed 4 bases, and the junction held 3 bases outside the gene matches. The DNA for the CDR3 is TGTGCCAGCAGCTTGAGGGCGGGAGGGTACAATGAGCAGTTCTTC. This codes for CASSLRAGGYNEQFF.

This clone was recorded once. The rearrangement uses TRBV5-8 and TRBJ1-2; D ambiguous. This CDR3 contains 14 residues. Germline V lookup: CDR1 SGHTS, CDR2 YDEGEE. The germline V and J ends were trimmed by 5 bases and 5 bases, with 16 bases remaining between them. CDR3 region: CASSLGMLAYGYTF. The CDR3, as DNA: TGTGCCAGCAGTCTTGGTATGCTAGCTTATGGCTACACCTTC.

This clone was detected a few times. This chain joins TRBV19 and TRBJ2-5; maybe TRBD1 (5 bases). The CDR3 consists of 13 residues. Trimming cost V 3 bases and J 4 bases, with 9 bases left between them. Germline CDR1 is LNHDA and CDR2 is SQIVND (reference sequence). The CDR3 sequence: CASSMGRAETQYF. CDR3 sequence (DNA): TGTGCCAGTAGTATGGGCAGGGCAGAGACCCAGTACTTC.

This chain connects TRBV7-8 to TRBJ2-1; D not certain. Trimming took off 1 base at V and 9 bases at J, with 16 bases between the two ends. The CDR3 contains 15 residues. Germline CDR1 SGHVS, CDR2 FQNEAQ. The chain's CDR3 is CASSLGYGSQLEQFF. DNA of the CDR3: TGTGCCAGCAGCTTAGGGTACGGCTCCCAACTTGAGCAGTTCTTC.

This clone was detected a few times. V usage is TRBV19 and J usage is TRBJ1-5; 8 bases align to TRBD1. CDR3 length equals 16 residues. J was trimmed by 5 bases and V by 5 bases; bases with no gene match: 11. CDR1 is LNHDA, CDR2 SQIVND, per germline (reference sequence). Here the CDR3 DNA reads TGTGCCAGTAGTGAGAAAGACAGGGGAAGAGATCAGCCCCAGCATTTT. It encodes CASSEKDRGRDQPQHF. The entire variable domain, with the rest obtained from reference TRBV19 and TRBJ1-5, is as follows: DGGITQSPKYLFRKEGQNVTLSCEQNLNHDAMYWYRQDPGQGLRLIYYSQIVNDFQKGDIAEGYSVSREKKESFPLTVTSAQKNPTAFYLCASSEKDRGRDQPQHFGDGTRLSIL.

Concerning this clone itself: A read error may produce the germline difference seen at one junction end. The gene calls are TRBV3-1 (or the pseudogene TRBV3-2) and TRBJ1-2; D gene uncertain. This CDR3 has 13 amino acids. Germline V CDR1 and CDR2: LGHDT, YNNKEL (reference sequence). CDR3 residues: CASTQEPGGGYTF. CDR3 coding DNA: TGTGCCAGCACCCAAGAACCCGGCGGGGGCTACACCTTC.

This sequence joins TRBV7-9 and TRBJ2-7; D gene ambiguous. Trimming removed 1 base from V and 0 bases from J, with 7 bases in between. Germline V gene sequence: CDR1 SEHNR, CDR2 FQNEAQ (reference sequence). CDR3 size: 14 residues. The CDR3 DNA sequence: TGTGCCAGCAGCTTAGGAGGAATCTCCTACGAGCAGTACTTC. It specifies CASSLGGISYEQYF. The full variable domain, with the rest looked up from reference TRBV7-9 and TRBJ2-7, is DTGVSQNPRHKITKRGQNVTFRCDPISEHNRLYWYRQTLGQGPEFLTYFQNEAQLEKSRLLSDRFSAERPKGSFSTLEIQRTEQGDSAMYLCASSLGGISYEQYFGPGTRLTVT.

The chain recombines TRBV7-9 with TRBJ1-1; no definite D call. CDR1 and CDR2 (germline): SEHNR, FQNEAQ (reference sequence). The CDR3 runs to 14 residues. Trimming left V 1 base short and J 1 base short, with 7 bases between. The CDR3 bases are TGTGCCAGCAGCTTAGAGTTGGCGAACACTGAAGCTTTCTTT. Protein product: CASSLELANTEAFF.

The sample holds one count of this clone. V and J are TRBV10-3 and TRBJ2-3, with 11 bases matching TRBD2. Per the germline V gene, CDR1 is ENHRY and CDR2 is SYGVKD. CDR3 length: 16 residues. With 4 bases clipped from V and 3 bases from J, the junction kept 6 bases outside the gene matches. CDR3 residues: CAISGASGGNTDTQYF. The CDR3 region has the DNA TGTGCCATCAGTGGGGCTAGCGGGGGGAATACAGATACGCAGTATTTT.

The CDR3 bases are TGTGCCAGCAGTGCCCTTGCAGGTAGCGGGAGTAGTGAGCAGTTCTTC. It encodes CASSALAGSGSSEQFF. The chain joins TRBV6-4 to TRBJ2-1; 9 positions match TRBD2. The V and J ends lost 4 bases and 9 bases, in that order; junction bases with no gene match: 13. The CDR3 runs to 16 residues. Germline V gives CDR1 MRHNA, CDR2 SNTAGT.

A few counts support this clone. The CDR3 coding sequence is TGTGCCAGCAGCCCTTGGACAGCCACAGATACGCAGTATTTT. Translated, it gives CASSPWTATDTQYF. The chain links TRBV11-2 to TRBJ2-3; D is possibly TRBD1 (6 bases). The V end lost 5 bases, the J end lost 2 bases, and 11 bases lay between the germline ends. The V gene's germline CDR1 is SGHAT and CDR2 FQNNGV. This CDR3 is built from 14 residues.

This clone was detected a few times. The CDR3 DNA sequence: TGTGCCAGCGAACCTGAGACAGGACTTTCGAATGAAAAACTGTTTTTT. Translation gives CASEPETGLSNEKLFF. The chain has TRBV2 and TRBJ1-4, with D possibly being TRBD1 (6 bases). The CDR3 loop spans 16 amino acids. The V end was cut by 8 bases, the J end by 5 bases, with 21 bases between. CDR1 and CDR2 (germline): SNHLY, FYNNEI.

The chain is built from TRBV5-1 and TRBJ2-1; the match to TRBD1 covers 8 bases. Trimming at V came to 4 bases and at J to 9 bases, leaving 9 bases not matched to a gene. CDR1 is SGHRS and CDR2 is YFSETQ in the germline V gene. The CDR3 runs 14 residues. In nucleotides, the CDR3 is TGCGCCAGCAGCCTGCGGACAGGGATCAGTGAGCAGTTCTTC. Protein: CASSLRTGISEQFF. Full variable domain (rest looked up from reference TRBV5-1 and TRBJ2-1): KAGVTQTPRYLIKTRGQQVTLSCSPISGHRSVSWYQQTPGQGLQFLFEYFSETQRNKGNFPGRFSGRQFSNSRSEMNVSTLELGDSALYLCASSLRTGISEQFFGPGTRLTVL.

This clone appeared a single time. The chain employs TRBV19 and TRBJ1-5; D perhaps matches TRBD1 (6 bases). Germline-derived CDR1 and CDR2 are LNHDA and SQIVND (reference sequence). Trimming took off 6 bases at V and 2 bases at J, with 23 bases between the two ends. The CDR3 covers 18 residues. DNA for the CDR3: TGTGCCAGTAGCCCGACGTCCCGGGACATATGGGGCAATCAGCCCCAGCATTTT. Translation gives CASSPTSRDIWGNQPQHF.

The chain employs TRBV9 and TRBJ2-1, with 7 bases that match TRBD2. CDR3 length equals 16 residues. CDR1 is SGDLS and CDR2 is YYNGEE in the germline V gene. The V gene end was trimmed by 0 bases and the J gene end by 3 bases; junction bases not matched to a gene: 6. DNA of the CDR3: TGTGCCAGCAGCGTAGCCCGACTAGCTGGCTACAATGAGCAGTTCTTC. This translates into CASSVARLAGYNEQFF.

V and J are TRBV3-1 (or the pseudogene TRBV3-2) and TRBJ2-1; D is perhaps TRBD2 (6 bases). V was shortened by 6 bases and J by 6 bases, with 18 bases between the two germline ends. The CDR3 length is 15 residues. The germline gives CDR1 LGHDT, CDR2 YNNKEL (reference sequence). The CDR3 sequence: CASSTLAGRGNEQFF. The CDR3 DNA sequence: TGTGCCAGCAGTACCCTCGCCGGGAGAGGCAATGAGCAGTTCTTC.

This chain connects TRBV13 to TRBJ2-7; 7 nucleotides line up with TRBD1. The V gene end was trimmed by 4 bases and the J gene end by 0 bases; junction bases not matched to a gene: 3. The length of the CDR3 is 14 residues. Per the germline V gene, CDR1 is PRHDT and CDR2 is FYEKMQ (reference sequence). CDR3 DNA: TGTGCCAGCAGCTATGGACAGGTCTCCTACGAGCAGTACTTC. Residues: CASSYGQVSYEQYF.

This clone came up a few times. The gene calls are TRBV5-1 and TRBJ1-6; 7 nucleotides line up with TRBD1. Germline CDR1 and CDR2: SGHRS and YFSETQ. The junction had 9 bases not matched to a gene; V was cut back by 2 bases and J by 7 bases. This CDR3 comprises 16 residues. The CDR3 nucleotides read TGCGCCAGCAGCTTTAATGGGAACAGGGGCAATTCACCCCTCCACTTT. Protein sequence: CASSFNGNRGNSPLHF.

The CDR3 here is CASSEMVQGNSPLHF. Here the CDR3 DNA reads TGTGCCAGCAGTGAAATGGTCCAGGGTAATTCACCCCTCCACTTT. The chain joins TRBV6-1 to TRBJ1-6, with a tentative D call TRBD1 (5 bases). The CDR3 covers 15 residues. V was cut by 2 bases and J by 6 bases, with 11 bases left in between. Germline CDR1 and CDR2: MNHNS and SASEGT.

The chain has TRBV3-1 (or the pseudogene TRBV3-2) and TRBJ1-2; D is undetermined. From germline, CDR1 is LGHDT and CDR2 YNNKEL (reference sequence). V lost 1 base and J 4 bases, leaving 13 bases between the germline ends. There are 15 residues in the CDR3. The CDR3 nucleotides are TGTGCCAGCAGCCAAGCCGAGGTGAGGTCCTATGGCTACACCTTC. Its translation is CASSQAEVRSYGYTF.

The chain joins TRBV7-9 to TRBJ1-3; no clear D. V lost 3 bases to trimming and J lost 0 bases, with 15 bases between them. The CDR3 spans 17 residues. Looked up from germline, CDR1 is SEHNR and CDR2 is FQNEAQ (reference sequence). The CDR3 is CASSLDALGNSGNTIYF. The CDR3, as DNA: TGTGCCAGCAGCTTGGATGCCCTCGGGAACTCTGGAAACACCATATATTTT.

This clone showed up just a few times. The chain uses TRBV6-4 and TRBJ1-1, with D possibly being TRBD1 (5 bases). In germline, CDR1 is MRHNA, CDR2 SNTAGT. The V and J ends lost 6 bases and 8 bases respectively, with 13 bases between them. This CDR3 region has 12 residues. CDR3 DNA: TGTGCCAGCAGCGACACCGGGACGGAAGCTTTCTTT. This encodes CASSDTGTEAFF.

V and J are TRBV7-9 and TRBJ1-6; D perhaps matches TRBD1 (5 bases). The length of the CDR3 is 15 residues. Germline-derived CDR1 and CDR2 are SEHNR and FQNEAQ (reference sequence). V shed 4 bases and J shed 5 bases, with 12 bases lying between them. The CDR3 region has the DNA TGTGCCAGCAGCTCGTCGGGACTGGATAATTCACCCCTCCACTTT. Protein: CASSSSGLDNSPLHF.

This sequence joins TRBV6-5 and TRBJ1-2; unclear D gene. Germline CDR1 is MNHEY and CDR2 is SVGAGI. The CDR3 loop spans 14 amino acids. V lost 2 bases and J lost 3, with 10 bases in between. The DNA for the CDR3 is TGTGCCAGCAGTTACAAGCGGGAGTACTATGGCTACACCTTC. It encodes CASSYKREYYGYTF.